The 8 T cell receptor beta chains given below trace back to one sample, sequenced in a study of T cells in Graves' hyperthyroidism and ophthalmopathy. The TCR beta CDR3 regions underwent amplification using RNA transcripts as the source. HTBI primers were used for first-round RT-PCR of the TCR CDR3. In TCRdb, the multiplex PCR reads were re-called with MiXCR into one record per CDR3 protein. The table shows about 500,000 distinct CDR3 sequences, with over 45% occurring only once. Specimen: peripheral blood or thyroid tissue (not recorded which). Receptor source: an adult woman with Graves' disease, either hyperthyroidism or ophthalmopathy (not recorded which).

This clonotype was recorded a few times. The V call is TRBV10-3, the J call TRBJ1-2; weak D call: TRBD1 (6 bases). The ends were cut back, 7 bases at V and 1 base at J, with 13 bases in the middle. The germline gives CDR1 ENHRY, CDR2 SYGVKD. This CDR3 has 14 amino acids. In nucleotides, the CDR3 is TGTGCCATCACGACCGGGGGCGATAACTATGGCTACACCTTC. Translation: CAITTGGDNYGYTF.

The chain uses TRBV29-1 and TRBJ2-7, with 9 positions matching TRBD1. With 4 bases clipped from V and 6 bases from J, the junction kept 10 bases outside the gene matches. CDR1 is SQVTM and CDR2 is ANQGSEA in the germline V gene. The CDR3 loop spans 14 amino acids. The CDR3 DNA is TGCAGCGTTGTGGGGGGGGGACAGGGTGGCGAGCAGTACTTC. It codes for CSVVGGGQGGEQYF.

This clonotype was observed a single time. The V gene is TRBV10-3, the J gene TRBJ1-6; 10 nucleotides align to TRBD1. CDR3 length: 13 residues. V was pared by 6 bases and J by 8 bases, with 1 base of the junction left unmatched. The germline V gene encodes CDR1 ENHRY and CDR2 SYGVKD. The CDR3 loop reads CAIRGTGDSPLHF. The CDR3 nucleotides read TGTGCCATCAGGGGGACAGGGGATTCACCCCTCCACTTT.

This clonotype was detected a few times. This chain connects TRBV5-1 to TRBJ2-5, with no clear D. Trimming removed 0 bases from V and 3 bases from J, with 15 bases in between. Germline-derived CDR1 and CDR2 are SGHRS and YFSETQ. The CDR3 sequence is 16 residues long. CDR3: CASSLAGASGEETQYF. As DNA, the CDR3 is TGCGCCAGCAGCTTGGCCGGAGCTAGTGGTGAAGAGACCCAGTACTTC.

The V call is TRBV4-1, the J call TRBJ1-5; D gene ambiguous. The germline gives CDR1 MGHRA, CDR2 YSYEKL. Trimming took 5 bases from V and 4 from J, leaving 12 bases between them. CDR3 length equals 14 residues. CDR3 DNA: TGCGCCAGCAGCAACCGGGAGTTTAATCAGCCCCAGCATTTT. Encoded protein: CASSNREFNQPQHF.

Points on this clonotype: A much larger clone lies a single base off, so this may be a read error. The V call is TRBV5-5, the J call TRBJ2-5; D remains unclear. Deletions cut 1 base from V and 0 bases from J, with 10 bases between. This CDR3 is 15 amino acids long. Germline CDR1 reads SGHKS; CDR2 reads YYEKEE (reference sequence). The CDR3 nucleotides are TGTGCCAGCAGCTTGTTGGTCGGGTACCAAGAGACCCAGTACTTC. Its translation is CASSLLVGYQETQYF. Complete variable domain (other parts from reference TRBV5-5 and TRBJ2-5): DAGVTQSPTHLIKTRGQQVTLRCSPISGHKSVSWYQQVLGQGPQFIFQYYEKEERGRGNFPDRFSARQFPNYSSELNVNALLLGDSALYLCASSLLVGYQETQYFGPGTRLLVL.

V gene TRBV10-3 combines with J gene TRBJ1-2; D is unresolved. V shed 6 bases and J shed 7 bases, with 9 bases lying between them. CDR3 size: 11 residues. Germline V gene lookup returns CDR1 ENHRY and CDR2 SYGVKD. The CDR3 DNA is TGTGCCATCAGAAACAAGGGTGGCTACACCTTC. It yields the protein CAIRNKGGYTF.

The V call is TRBV4-1, the J call TRBJ1-6, with D unresolved. V lost 0 bases and J lost 4, with 10 bases in between. This CDR3 is built from 16 residues. Germline CDR1 reads MGHRA; CDR2 reads YSYEKL. For the CDR3, the DNA is TGCGCCAGCAGCCAAGATGGCGGCACATATAATTCACCCCTCCACTTT. It specifies CASSQDGGTYNSPLHF.